The clone carrying this TCR beta chain has a count of ten or more. This record belongs to a study of T-cell reconstitution after alpha-beta-depleted transplantation in children. The J segment lost 5 bases and the V segment lost 7 bases, leaving 11 bases of the junction unmatched. The CDR3 covers 15 residues. Germline CDR1 reads MNHEY; CDR2 reads SVGAGI. Unique molecular identifiers were built into the TCRbeta library. From the PCR reads, TCRdb called clonotypes with MiXCR, one entry per CDR3 protein. Among roughly 200,000 distinct CDR3 sequences listed, approximately 6.6% were seen once. This clonotype originated in a human donor who donated a stem cell graft to a child with Wiskott-Aldrich syndrome. The chain is built from TRBV6-5 and TRBJ1-5; 7 bases are shared with TRBD1. Sequenced material: PBMCs from the stem cell graft donor, taken from the stem cell graft. The CDR3 DNA follows: TGTGCCAGCATCGGGACAGAGGATTTCCATCAGCCCCAGCATTTT. Translation: CASIGTEDFHQPQHF.